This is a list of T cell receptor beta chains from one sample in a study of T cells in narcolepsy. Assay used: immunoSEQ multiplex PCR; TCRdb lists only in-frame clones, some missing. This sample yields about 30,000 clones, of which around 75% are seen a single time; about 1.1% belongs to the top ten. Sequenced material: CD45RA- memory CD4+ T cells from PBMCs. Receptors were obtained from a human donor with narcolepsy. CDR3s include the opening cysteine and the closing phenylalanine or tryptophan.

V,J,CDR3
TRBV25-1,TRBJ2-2,CASSENYATGELFF
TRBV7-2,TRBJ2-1,CASSLALRLAGSSYNEQFF
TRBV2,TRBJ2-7,CASIRTGGNEQYF
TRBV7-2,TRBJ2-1,CASSPRLAVNEQFF
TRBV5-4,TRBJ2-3,CASSKRDSTDTQYF
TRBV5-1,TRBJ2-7,CASSLAHDRATYEQYF
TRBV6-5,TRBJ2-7,CASSYNWDGKQYF
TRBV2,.,CASTTFYEQYF
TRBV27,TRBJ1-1,CASSLSGTQNTEAFF
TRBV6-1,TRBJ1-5,CASSWEGYNQPQHF
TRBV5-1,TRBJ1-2,CASSLNGGRNEGYTF
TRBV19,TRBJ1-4,CASTRGSATNEKLFF
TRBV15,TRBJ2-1,CATSAGRRLGNNEQFF
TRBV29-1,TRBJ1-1,CSVERTARTEAFF
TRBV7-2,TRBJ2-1,CASPNEQFF
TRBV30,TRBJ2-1,CAWRGAGGDNEQFF
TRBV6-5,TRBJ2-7,CASSSTTGGSYEQYF